The T cell receptor (beta chain) under discussion was sequenced for a study of early T cells in non-severe SARS-CoV-2 infection. V was clipped by 4 bases and J by 8 bases, with 18 bases between them. There are 15 residues in the CDR3. Per the germline V gene, CDR1 is PRHDT and CDR2 is FYEKMQ (reference sequence). This clonotype was found a few times. cDNA molecules, individually, were tagged with unique molecular identifiers. Via MiXCR, TCRdb re-called the 5' RACE reads, giving one row per CDR3 protein. The sample consists of approximately 35,000 distinct CDR3 sequences, about 5% of them appearing once.

The sequence was obtained from an adult who was a healthcare worker with PCR-confirmed SARS-CoV-2 infection or an uninfected control (not recorded which). The chain combines TRBV13 with TRBJ2-1; D gene ambiguous. Sample: whole blood. In DNA form, the CDR3 reads TGTGCCAGCAGCTCACCTGGCGGCAGGTTCGATGAGCAGTTCTTC. This codes for CASSSPGGRFDEQFF.